A selection of T cell receptor beta chains follows, all from one sample in a study of blood T cell repertoires in COVID-19. The data were produced by immunoSEQ multiplex PCR, yet TCRdb's version contains in-frame clones alone and is incomplete. The repertoire includes about 210,000 clones, around nine tenths of them detected once, and about 6% sits in the top ten. The sample consisted of peripheral blood. These receptor sequences come from a man aged 55 to 70 who had recovered from COVID-19. Both conserved end residues are part of each CDR3. D genes are given only for firm matches. Clone size is not always given. Where it is, it says once, few, many or a class for expanded clones.

CDR3 protein,CDR3 DNA,J gene,clone size,V gene,D gene
CASPGQGTDTEAFF,TGTGCCTCTCCGGGACAGGGTACTGACACTGAAGCTTTCTTT,TRBJ1-1,.,TRBV5-4,TRBD1
CSGGTDSYEQYF,TGCAGCGGCGGGACTGACTCCTACGAGCAGTACTTC,TRBJ2-7,.,TRBV29-1,.
CASSVDRGRQETQYF,TGTGCCAGCAGTGTGGACAGGGGGCGACAAGAGACCCAGTACTTC,TRBJ2-5,once,TRBV2,TRBD1
CASTDMQETQYF,TGTGCCAGCACTGACATGCAAGAGACCCAGTACTTC,TRBJ2-5,.,TRBV6-6,.
CASSSNSYEQYF,TGTGCCAGCAGTTCAAACTCCTACGAGCAGTACTTC,TRBJ2-7,.,TRBV12-3/TRBV12-4,.
CASSVASGSRETQYF,TGTGCCAGCAGCGTAGCTAGCGGGAGTCGGGAGACCCAGTACTTC,TRBJ2-5,.,TRBV9,TRBD2
CASSPEGRNYGYTF,TGTGCCAGCAGTCCCGAGGGTAGGAACTATGGCTACACCTTC,TRBJ1-2,.,TRBV28,.
CASTSRLETQYF,TGTGCCAGCACCTCGAGGTTGGAGACCCAGTACTTC,TRBJ2-5,once,TRBV6-6,.
CASSSQAYGYTF,TGTGCCAGCAGTAGCCAGGCGTATGGCTACACCTTC,TRBJ1-2,.,TRBV12-3/TRBV12-4,.
CASSKASVPFF,TGTGCCAGTAGTAAGGCTAGCGTGCCGTTCTTC,TRBJ2-1,.,TRBV19,.
CASTVRGDRAFF,TGTGCCAGCACCGTTAGGGGGGACAGGGCTTTCTTT,TRBJ1-1,.,TRBV2,TRBD1
CASSSAGQGKREQYF,TGTGCCAGCAGTTCAGCGGGACAGGGGAAGCGCGAGCAGTACTTC,TRBJ2-7,.,TRBV6-2/TRBV6-3,TRBD1
CASSLDPVLNGQFF,TGTGCCAGCAGCTTAGACCCAGTGTTAAATGGGCAGTTCTTC,TRBJ2-1,.,TRBV11-2,.
CASSTSREKLFF,TGTGCCAGTAGTACCTCCCGGGAAAAACTGTTTTTT,TRBJ1-4,.,TRBV19,.
CASYRQTKGGYTF,TGTGCCAGCTACAGGCAAACCAAGGGGGGCTACACCTTC,TRBJ1-2,.,TRBV12-3/TRBV12-4,.
CASSLGRGGSLETQYF,TGTGCCAGCAGCCTCGGGCGGGGGGGCAGTTTGGAGACCCAGTACTTC,TRBJ2-5,.,TRBV9,TRBD2
CASSLAGGNTEAFF,TGTGCCAGCAGCTTAGCAGGGGGGAACACTGAAGCTTTCTTT,TRBJ1-1,.,TRBV5-6,TRBD1
CASSSGGGTETYNEQFF,TGTGCCAGCAGCTCCGGGGGGGGGACAGAGACATACAATGAGCAGTTCTTC,TRBJ2-1,once,TRBV5-4,.
CASSTATMSQPQHF,TGTGCCAGCAGTACTGCCACCATGTCCCAGCCCCAGCATTTT,TRBJ1-5,many,TRBV2,.
CASSMRSGPSTDTQYF,TGTGCCAGCAGCATGCGTAGCGGGCCTAGCACAGATACGCAGTATTTT,TRBJ2-3,once,TRBV11-2,TRBD2
CASSPTKGAGSSRTEAFF,TGTGCCAGCAGCCCCACAAAGGGGGCGGGTAGTTCTCGGACTGAAGCTTTCTTT,TRBJ1-1,.,TRBV7-6,TRBD1
CATSRDRGYEQYF,TGTGCCACCAGCAGAGACAGGGGGTACGAGCAGTACTTC,TRBJ2-7,.,TRBV15,TRBD1
CASIPSLQGWEKLFF,TGTGCCAGCATCCCGTCTCTACAGGGTTGGGAAAAACTGTTTTTT,TRBJ1-4,.,TRBV27,.
CASSYHDIRTDTQYF,TGTGCCAGCAGCTACCACGACATTCGCACAGATACGCAGTATTTT,TRBJ2-3,.,TRBV21-1,.
CASSPAGREQYF,TGTGCCAGCAGCCCCGCAGGGCGCGAGCAGTACTTC,TRBJ2-7,.,TRBV11-2,.
CASRTPGTGGTDTQYF,TGTGCCAGCAGGACGCCCGGGACAGGGGGAACAGATACGCAGTATTTT,TRBJ2-3,.,TRBV28,TRBD1
CASSLGVAGRYGYTF,TGTGCCAGCAGCTTAGGCGTGGCAGGTCGGTATGGCTACACCTTC,TRBJ1-2,few,TRBV7-9,.
CASSLRRAYSYEQYF,TGTGCCAGCAGCTTGCGGCGGGCTTACTCCTACGAGCAGTACTTC,TRBJ2-7,.,TRBV7-3,.